This T cell receptor beta chain was sequenced in a study of PD-L1 blockade in urothelial cancer. At the level of the study: Patients went on atezolizumab in the mid-2010s, receiving 1,200 mg intravenously every 3 weeks. T cells were recovered from blood samples at a median of around 140,000.

Data came from immunoSEQ multiplex PCR; TCRdb stores just in-frame clones and leaves some out. The table has 85,000 to 100,000 clones, around 87% seen once; the top ten hold approximately 2%. The sample's time point: pretreatment peripheral blood. Each patient gave between 1 and 8 samples of peripheral blood mononuclear cells, which were collected pretreatment and during treatment. The CDR3 extends over 14 amino acids. Looked up from germline, CDR1 is SGHDT and CDR2 is YYEEEE. Trimming left V 4 bases short and J 3 bases short, with 11 bases between. The chain employs TRBV5-6 and TRBJ1-3, with a tentative D call TRBD1 (5 bases). This specimen consisted of PBMCs, obtained around atezolizumab (anti-PD-L1) treatment. The source of this sequence is a man aged 55 to 70 with urothelial cancer. This CDR3 is CASSQRQSGNTIYF. The DNA of the CDR3 is TGTGCCAGCAGCCAGAGACAGAGTGGAAACACCATATATTTT.